The 4 T cell receptor beta chains reported below all come from one sample, sequenced in a study of CD8 T cells in ankylosing spondylitis. Via MiXCR, TCRdb re-called the 5' RACE reads, giving one row per CDR3 protein. The table shows around 540,000 distinct CDR3 sequences, with over 9.5% occurring only once. These receptors lack a known antigen. Study-level points and caveats: The study identified a TCR beta motif of under ten highly homologous variants that appeared characteristic of ankylosing spondylitis blood.

What was sequenced was blood, either unsorted or a sorted T cell fraction (not recorded which). The receptors stem from a male donor with ankylosing spondylitis.

The CDR3 reads CASSPGTSGHTGELFF. The CDR3 bases are TGTGCCAGCAGCCCCGGGACTAGCGGGCACACCGGGGAGCTGTTTTTT. The chain uses TRBV6-1 and TRBJ2-2; TRBD2 aligns across 12 bases. Trimming cost V 6 bases and J 3 bases; bases outside gene matches: 5. Germline V gene data show CDR1 as MNHNS and CDR2 as SASEGT. This CDR3 comprises 16 residues.

This clonotype appeared a few times. This chain links TRBV7-8 with TRBJ2-3; TRBD2 matches at 9 bases. Germline lookup yields CDR1 SGHVS and CDR2 FQNEAQ. V shed 5 bases, J shed 8 bases, and the junction held 14 bases outside the gene matches. The CDR3 has 16 amino acids. The CDR3, as DNA: TGTGCCAGCAGCCCGACGGCGGTAGCGGGAGTGGGTACGCAGTATTTT. It translates to CASSPTAVAGVGTQYF.

This clonotype was detected a few times. The chain recombines TRBV10-3 with TRBJ2-1, with 9 nucleotides matching TRBD2. J lost 2 bases, V lost 7 bases, and 3 bases had no gene match. The CDR3 covers 14 residues. The germline CDR1 and CDR2 sequences are ENHRY and SYGVKD. CDR3 DNA: TGTGCCATCAAGGCTAGCGGGACCTACAATGAGCAGTTCTTC. Its translation is CAIKASGTYNEQFF.

This clonotype was detected a few times. This chain links TRBV29-1 with TRBJ2-4, with TRBD1 as a possible D gene (7 bases). This CDR3 region has 16 residues. Between the trimmed V and J ends, which lost 0 bases and 6 bases, there was a span of 18 bases. Germline CDR1 is SQVTM and CDR2 is ANQGSEA. For the CDR3, the DNA is TGCAGCGTTGAAGATTCGGGCAGGGGGGCATCAAACATTCAGTACTTC. This sequence encodes CSVEDSGRGASNIQYF. The full variable domain, rest sourced from reference TRBV29-1 and TRBJ2-4, is SAVISQKPSRDICQRGTSLTIQCQVDSQVTMMFWYRQQPGQSLTLIATANQGSEATYESGFVIDKFPISRPNLTFSTLTVSNMSPEDSSIYLCSVEDSGRGASNIQYFGAGTRLSVL.